Listed below are T cell receptor beta chains from one sample, sequenced in a study of CD8+CD57+ T cells in acquired aplastic anemia. TCRdb reprocessed the reads via MiXCR and lists one record per CDR3 protein. The sample has some 150,000 distinct CDR3 sequences, 71% seen once. Source material: sorted CD4+, CD8+, or CD8+CD57+ T cells (not recorded which) from PBMCs. The receptors stem from a human donor with aplastic anemia. The conserved cysteine and the conserved F or W are not part of the CDR3 here.

j_call v_call cdr3_aa
TRBJ2-5 TRBV5-5 ASSLGPEETQY
TRBJ2-1 TRBV10-3 AISVYNEQF
TRBJ2-7 TRBV20-1 SARDYGAESYEQY
TRBJ1-3 TRBV9 ASASSGNTIY
TRBJ1-5 TRBV19 ASGADDGYQPQH
TRBJ2-7 TRBV7-8 ASASRPSWEQY
TRBJ1-6 TRBV19 ASSIAAENSPLH
TRBJ2-2 TRBV29-1 SVVGGGTGELL
TRBJ2-7 TRBV7-2 ASSRSWDSAYEQY
TRBJ1-3 TRBV7-3 ASSFGQPSSGNTIY
TRBJ1-1 TRBV29-1 SVEPTGPEAF
TRBJ2-7 TRBV11-2 ASITGDSYEQY
TRBJ1-5 TRBV7-9 ASSFGTPNQPQH
TRBJ2-6 TRBV4-1 ASSPEGIAGANVLT
TRBJ2-5 TRBV19 ASRGQLSGEETQY
TRBJ2-3 TRBV10-3 AISERGAPTDTQY
TRBJ2-7 TRBV9 ASSRPGSGYEQY
TRBJ1-5 TRBV15 ATSLLSPGNQPQH
TRBJ1-4 TRBV4-2 ASSQASDEKLF
TRBJ1-1 TRBV7-9 ASTQQGFAEAF
TRBJ2-1 TRBV19 ASSEGTRWEQF
TRBJ2-3 TRBV2 ASSDSSLRDTQY
TRBJ1-5 TRBV7-8 ASSLDGLSEPQH
TRBJ2-3 TRBV5-6 ASSHLGGTDTQY
TRBJ2-2 TRBV20-1 ARQELNTGELF
TRBJ1-1 TRBV2 ASRDHKNTEAF
TRBJ1-4 TRBV29-1 SVSLLGDRGRPGEKLF
TRBJ2-3 TRBV10-3 AISGTSGDTQY
TRBJ2-5 TRBV20-1 SARDYGTGQQETQY
TRBJ2-7 TRBV9 ASSVAGGDYYEQY
. TRBV7-9 ASSSSGGAYNEQF
TRBJ2-7 TRBV29-1 SAETGTYEQY
TRBJ2-2 TRBV7-9 ASSNRAGTGELF
TRBJ1-2 TRBV5-6 ASSLEQVILYGYT
TRBJ2-3 TRBV7-7 ASSLGTGGYTQY
TRBJ2-7 TRBV20-1 SANRDSEVSYEQY
TRBJ2-5 TRBV9 ASSVAAGGTWETQY
TRBJ2-5 TRBV7-2 ASSLFTQETQY
TRBJ1-1 TRBV9 ASSLDREDTEAF
TRBJ1-5 TRBV20-1 SVGRQGTSNQPQH
TRBJ2-2 TRBV20-1 SARRPSGDTGELF
TRBJ2-7 TRBV7-2 ASSLALRASSYEQY
TRBJ2-2 TRBV29-1 SAGRGASTGELF
TRBJ1-1 TRBV4-3 ASSQGMEVTEAF
TRBJ2-6 TRBV6-2/TRBV6-3 ASSYMGDSGANVLT
TRBJ1-2 TRBV20-1 SANTNYGYT
TRBJ1-2 TRBV6-5 ASSYDAGADYGYT
TRBJ2-2 TRBV9 ASSTTPGELF
TRBJ1-5 TRBV20-1 SAQDRVSNQPQH
TRBJ1-5 TRBV19 ASSIDVTRPQH
TRBJ1-1 TRBV19 ASIQLGSGGTEAF
TRBJ2-7 TRBV6-1 ASSEWTGNYEQY